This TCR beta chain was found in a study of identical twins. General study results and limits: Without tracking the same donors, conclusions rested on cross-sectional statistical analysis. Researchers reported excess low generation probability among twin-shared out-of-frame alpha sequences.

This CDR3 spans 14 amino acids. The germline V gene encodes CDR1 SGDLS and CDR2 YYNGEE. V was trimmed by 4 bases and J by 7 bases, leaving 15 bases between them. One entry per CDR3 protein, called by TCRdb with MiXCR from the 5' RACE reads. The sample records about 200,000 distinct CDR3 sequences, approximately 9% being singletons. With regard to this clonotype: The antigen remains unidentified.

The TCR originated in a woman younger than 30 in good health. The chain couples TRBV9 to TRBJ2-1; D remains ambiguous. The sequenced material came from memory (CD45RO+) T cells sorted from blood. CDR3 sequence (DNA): TGTGCCAGCAGCCCTCACCGTTCCTTTAATGAGCAGTTCTTC. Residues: CASSPHRSFNEQFF.